This is a list of T cell receptor beta chains from one sample in a study of blood T cell repertoires in COVID-19. Data came from immunoSEQ multiplex PCR; TCRdb stores just in-frame clones and leaves some out. The table records about 240,000 clones, 70% to 85% of them present only once. Sequencing used peripheral blood. These TCRs come from a woman older than 75 with acute or convalescent COVID-19. The CDR3 runs from the conserved cysteine through the conserved F or W. A D gene is named only where the DNA matches it firmly. Size tells how often a clone was seen (once, few, many) or the class of an expanded clone, and some rows leave it out.

j_call clone_size d_call v_call cdr3_nt cdr3_aa
TRBJ1-5 . . TRBV7-2 TGTGCCAGCAGCTTAGGTTTGAGGGATCAGCCCCAGCATTTT CASSLGLRDQPQHF
TRBJ1-6 once . TRBV6-5 TGTGCCAGCAGTCGGACTGAGAGCTCACCCCTCCACTTT CASSRTESSPLHF
TRBJ2-6 . . TRBV29-1 TGCAGCGTTGAAGAAGGTCGGTTCGGGGAAACGTTTGGGGCCAACGTCCTGACTTTC CSVEEGRFGETFGANVLTF
TRBJ2-3 . TRBD2 TRBV7-3 TGTGCCAGCAGCTTAAATCGAGGACTAGCGGGGATCACAGATACGCAGTATTTT CASSLNRGLAGITDTQYF
TRBJ1-2 . . TRBV2 TGTGCCAGCAGACGCAGGGTCTCTAACTATGGCTACACCTTC CASRRRVSNYGYTF
TRBJ2-5 . . TRBV6-5 TGTGCCAGCAGTTACTCGGGCGGGAAAGAGACCCAGTACTTC CASSYSGGKETQYF
TRBJ1-6 . TRBD1 TRBV28 TGTGCCAGCAGTTTAGTGGGACAGGGTCACTCACCCCTCCACTTT CASSLVGQGHSPLHF
TRBJ2-2 few . TRBV27 TGTGCCAGCAGTTCCCCTTTGAGGACCGGGGAGCTGTTTTTT CASSSPLRTGELFF
TRBJ2-1 . . TRBV5-1 TGCGCCAGCAGCTTTGTCCCACTGCAGGGGGGCTCCTACAATGAGCAGTTCTTC CASSFVPLQGGSYNEQFF
TRBJ2-5 . TRBD1 TRBV6-1 TGTGCCAGCAGAACCGGGACAGGGGGACGGGAGACCCAGTACTTC CASRTGTGGRETQYF
TRBJ1-6 once . TRBV4-2 TGTGCCAGCAGCCAAAGGGGAGGGGACAATTCACCCCTCCACTTT CASSQRGGDNSPLHF
TRBJ1-4 . TRBD1 TRBV5-4 TGTGCCAGCAGCCCTACAGGGGGTACTAATGAAAAACTGTTTTTT CASSPTGGTNEKLFF
TRBJ2-7 once TRBD1 TRBV28 TGTGCCAGCAGTTTATGGGAGGGGACAGGGGACTACGAGCAGTACTTC CASSLWEGTGDYEQYF
TRBJ2-3 . . TRBV2 TGTGCCAGCAGTGAACGGGGGTTACAGAGCCCCGATACGCAGTATTTT CASSERGLQSPDTQYF
TRBJ1-6 once TRBD1 TRBV5-6 TGTGCCAGCAGCTTGGGTGGGACAGGGGGATCACCCCTCCACTTT CASSLGGTGGSPLHF
TRBJ1-1 . TRBD1 TRBV28 TGTGCCAGCAGTTTGCCGGGACAGGGCCGCCGCGAAGCTTTCTTT CASSLPGQGRREAFF
TRBJ2-2 . . TRBV6-4 TGTGCCAGCAGTGACTCCCGGCAGGGGCAAGGGGGAACAGGGTGGACCGGGGAGCTGTTTTTT CASSDSRQGQGGTGWTGELFF
TRBJ1-6 . . TRBV28 TGTGCCAGCATATCAGGTTCTAATTCACCCCTCCACTTT CASISGSNSPLHF
TRBJ2-2 . TRBD2 TRBV7-2 TGTGCCAGCAGCTTAGTAGCGGGGGGGGTCGGGGAGCTGTTTTTT CASSLVAGGVGELFF
TRBJ2-4 . TRBD2 TRBV3-1/TRBV3-2 TGTGCCAGCAGCCAAACTAGCGGGGGAAACATTCAGTACTTC CASSQTSGGNIQYF
TRBJ2-7 few . TRBV24-1 TGTGCCACCAGTGAGCCGGACAGTTCTCGGTACGAGCAGTACTTC CATSEPDSSRYEQYF
TRBJ1-5 few . TRBV6-1 TGTGCCAGCAGTGAAAACGGAGGGTCCAGCAATCAGCCCCAGCATTTT CASSENGGSSNQPQHF
TRBJ2-1 few TRBD1 TRBV14 TGTGCCAGCAGCCTGACAGGGTTCTCCTACAATGAGCAGTTCTTC CASSLTGFSYNEQFF
TRBJ1-2 few . TRBV20-1 TGCAGTGCTAGGAGGGATGGCTACACCTTC CSARRDGYTF
TRBJ1-1 . . TRBV5-1 TGCGCCAGCAGCTTCGGGGTCTCGAACACTGAAGCTTTCTTT CASSFGVSNTEAFF
TRBJ1-2 . TRBD1 TRBV10-3 TGTGCCATCAGTGAAGATCAGGGGGTGGGTGGCTACACCTTC CAISEDQGVGGYTF
TRBJ2-7 . TRBD2 TRBV27 TGTGCCAGCAGTTTATCGGGGACTAGCGGAGACGAGCAGTACTTC CASSLSGTSGDEQYF
TRBJ1-1 . . TRBV6-1 TGTGCCAGCAGTGAAACGACAGGGAACACTGAAGCTTTCTTT CASSETTGNTEAFF
TRBJ1-5 . . TRBV19 TGTGCCAGTAGTATTCAAGCGGGGGCTGGTCAGCCCCAGCATTTT CASSIQAGAGQPQHF
TRBJ1-3 . TRBD1 TRBV2 TGTGCCATCGGGGACAGGAATCTCTCTGGAAACACCATATATTTT CAIGDRNLSGNTIYF
TRBJ1-1 . . TRBV19 TGTGCCAGTAGCCCCCCGGCGGTGCAGGGGTACACTGAAGCTTTCTTT CASSPPAVQGYTEAFF
TRBJ2-5 once . TRBV9 TGTGCCAGCAGCCCCAGCCAAGAGACCCAGTACTTC CASSPSQETQYF
TRBJ2-1 once TRBD1 TRBV6-5 TGTGCCAGCACTGGGACAGGGTTGAGCATTGAGCAGTTCTTC CASTGTGLSIEQFF
TRBJ2-1 . TRBD2 TRBV5-1 TGCGCCAGCAGCTTGGCCGGGGGGGCGCGCAATGAGCAGTTCTTC CASSLAGGARNEQFF
TRBJ1-2 . . TRBV11-2 TGTGCCAGCAAATCAGATAACTATGGCTACACCTTC CASKSDNYGYTF
TRBJ1-1 . TRBD1 TRBV27 TGTGCCAGCTGTTCCCAGGGGGTATGGACTGAAGCTTTCTTT CASCSQGVWTEAFF
TRBJ1-2 . TRBD1 TRBV18 TGTGCCAGCTCACCAGCGGGACAGGGTGCTTCGGCCTACACCTTC CASSPAGQGASAYTF
TRBJ2-2 . . TRBV28 TGTGCCAGCAGGTTAGGTAGTAGCACCGGGGAGCTGTTTTTT CASRLGSSTGELFF
TRBJ2-4 . TRBD2 TRBV28 TGTGCCAGCAGCCCTGCACTCCCTACAGCGGGGGGAAACATTCAGTACTTC CASSPALPTAGGNIQYF
TRBJ1-2 . TRBD1 TRBV24-1 TGTGCCACCAGTGACCCCGGGGGACAGGGGGGGATCGGCTACACCTTC CATSDPGGQGGIGYTF
TRBJ1-1 . . TRBV5-1 TGCGCCAGCAGCCCCACCCCAGCGGGGTTGAACACTGAAGCTTTCTTT CASSPTPAGLNTEAFF
TRBJ1-1 few TRBD1 TRBV27 TGTGCCAGCAGTTTAAGGGTGGGGACAGAGAACACTGAAGCTTTCTTT CASSLRVGTENTEAFF
TRBJ1-2 few . TRBV2 TGTGCCAGCCACAGGTTAAGGGGTGGCTACACCTTC CASHRLRGGYTF
TRBJ2-7 . TRBD1 TRBV7-9 TGTGCCAGCAGCTTAGGGACAGGTGAGCAGTACTTC CASSLGTGEQYF
TRBJ2-3 . TRBD2 TRBV11-2 TGTGCCAGCAGCTTTTCCGGGGGGAACACAGATACGCAGTATTTT CASSFSGGNTDTQYF
TRBJ1-6 . . TRBV5-8 TGTGCCAGCAGCTTGGGGGGCGAGGATTCACCCCTCCACTTT CASSLGGEDSPLHF
TRBJ1-2 . . TRBV12-3/TRBV12-4 TGTGCCAGCGGGCCTCAGGGCAACTATGGCTACACCTTC CASGPQGNYGYTF
TRBJ2-1 . . TRBV2 TGTGCCAGCAGAACGGACAGCAATGAGCAGTTCTTC CASRTDSNEQFF
TRBJ1-5 . . TRBV5-6 TGTGCCAGCAGCTCCCGACACTTTAATCAGCCCCAGCATTTT CASSSRHFNQPQHF